This T cell receptor (beta chain) was identified during a study of OX40 agonist ivuxolimab in advanced cancers. Only in-frame clones appear in the TCRdb table, and some are missing; sequencing was by immunoSEQ multiplex PCR. The sample has 45,000 to 70,000 clones; around 89% are singletons. Germline-derived CDR1 and CDR2 are MNHNS and SASEGT. This CDR3 contains 13 residues. The V end was cut by 4 bases, the J end by 3 bases, with 10 bases between. The chain employs TRBV6-1 and TRBJ2-7; D is perhaps TRBD1 (6 bases). This specimen consisted of CD4+ or CD8+ T cells sorted from blood, obtained in a trial of the OX40 agonist ivuxolimab. This clonotype originated in an adult with an advanced solid tumor such as melanoma, head and neck, liver or kidney cancer. The CDR3 region is CASSGGQIYEQYF. The DNA for the CDR3 is TGTGCCAGCAGTGGGGGACAAATCTACGAGCAGTACTTC.